This T cell receptor (beta chain) was captured in a study of cytomegalovirus exposure and HLA in healthy donors listed by TCRdb under 2017. Concerning the study at large: In an earlier analysis of roughly 590 of the donors, under 300 Gb of sequence data and 90 million to 120 million unique TCR beta sequences from 150 million to 200 million T cells were reported. Approximately 300 gigabases of sequencing data and tens of millions of unique TCR sequences were included in an early release covering about 620 HLA-typed donors. Of the 398 genotyped donors, roughly 80% fell in the genetic ancestry cluster associated with self-reported Caucasian donors. The aim of the study was to test whether cataloging public T cell receptors could identify signatures of past pathogen exposure. The study used immunosequencing to profile the T cell repertoires of approximately 690 subjects and linked those repertoires to cytomegalovirus serostatus. A separate validation cohort of more than 100 different subjects was used in addition to the 666-subject first cohort. The study combined high-throughput TCR immunosequencing, statistical association of individual TCRs with disease status, and machine learning to predict cytomegalovirus infection status. In a later analysis, previously published TCR beta repertoires from some 640 donors were re-analyzed and high-resolution HLA genotyping was added so that TCR occurrence patterns could be studied. Rather than drawing on any new phenotypic data, the later analysis identified candidate immune exposures from TCR beta sequences and the way those sequences occurred across donors. An earlier analysis of 587 of the donors applied high-throughput TCR beta sequencing to assess whether each TCR beta V gene segment acted as functional or pseudogenic. Alongside the repertoire data, information on donor age, sex, ethnicity and CMV serostatus was compiled. In a later genetic analysis, genome-wide SNP genotypes for about 60% of the 666 donors were used, and that subset was treated as a discovery cohort. Every repertoire in the discovery cohort had been generated on one and the same sequencing platform. Class I and class II HLA loci were covered by the typing at four-digit resolution. The number of typed donors differed by locus: about 629-640 for A, B, C, DRB1 and DQB1; 500 to 550 for DQA1; over 600 for DPA1; and 400 to 480 for DPB1. Roughly five DR-DQ haplotypes were handled as single units for association and clustering because linkage in the cohort was strong. Among some 410 genotyped donors of the cohort, an average of about 240,000 unique TCR beta nucleotide sequences were sequenced per donor, roughly a sixth of them non-productive. What the study reported, not specific to this receptor: The cohort was sequenced for TCR beta chains only, and without alpha or paired-chain data the features that could be detected were limited. At a false discovery rate of 0.05, a later analysis linked around 15,000 TCR beta sequences to specific HLA alleles. In vitro tests confirmed that a few of the cytomegalovirus-associated TCR beta chains recognize cytomegalovirus antigens. Across donors, most TCR sequences were observed very rarely, whereas some public TCRs were present in many individuals. A later analysis found that HLA-associated TCR beta chains were more clonally expanded and had lower generation probabilities than equally common non-associated chains. HLA typing was unavailable for some donors at each locus, so association tests used only the typed subset. When HLA alleles, especially DR and DQ, strongly co-occurred, attributing TCR associations to individual alleles was difficult. In a later analysis, the rate of TCR association differed among HLA loci, with DRB1 alleles having the most associated TCRs and HLA-C alleles having the fewest. Compared with the approximately 700-donor mean, donors in an Asian-associated ancestry cluster had fewer N-insertions in productive TCRs, according to a later genetic analysis. A later genetic analysis associated a missense DCLRE1C variant with V-gene and J-gene trimming of TCR beta chains, and an independent cohort replicated the association. Some IMGT-functional V segments, including TRBV6-2 and TRBV6-3, could not be distinguished by the 87-base-pair reads and were therefore excluded. The study listed 150 to 200 TCR beta chains as associated with cytomegalovirus. Several of the top co-occurrence clusters appeared to be linked to parvovirus B19, influenza, CMV and Epstein-Barr virus, according to a later analysis. The presence/absence analyses assumed that sequencing depth was roughly uniform across donors, and that assumption may not be true. A cluster of highly shared sequence variants was judged likely to represent a technical artifact of the sequencing pipeline. The classifier was reported to diagnose cytomegalovirus status with high specificity and sensitivity in both the original cohort and the validation cohort. A further reported finding was that TCR beta sequences accurately predicted the HLA-A and HLA-B alleles for most subjects in the first cohort. In an earlier analysis of 450 to 750 of the donors, most TCR beta V segments appeared in productive rearrangements about 87% or about 30% of the time, broadly matching IMGT annotations. For the cohort, immune exposure information was limited to CMV serostatus. Most CMV-associated TCR beta chains appeared to be HLA-restricted in a later analysis, and the HLA associations seemed to be driven largely by CMV exposure. The authors suggested that the approach could potentially be extended to other disease states and immunological phenotypes. Correlated functional status among segregating V segments might reflect linkage disequilibrium, but an unknown experimental factor could not be ruled out. Seventeen rarely observed V segments, including chromosome 9 orphons, were excluded from the earlier analysis of about 610 of the donors because counts were too low.

In total, just over 650 healthy bone marrow donors made up the cohort. At the time of sampling, all cohort members were nominally healthy, though unrecorded immune exposures were likely present. The donor tested CMV seropositive, placing the donor among the 289 seropositive members of the cohort. Each donor provided a peripheral blood sample, and peripheral blood mononuclear cells were used for TCR beta sequencing. Genomic DNA extraction from the blood cell samples was performed with the Qiagen DNeasy Blood Extraction Kit. A remark on this clone: Its cognate antigen has yet to be identified. No quality values exist for individual bases; no much larger clone is one base distant.

The CDR1 and CDR2 encoded by the germline V gene (reference sequence) are LNHDA and SQIVND. The CDR3 sequence holds 18 residues, the cysteine and phenylalanine included. Of the read, only the CDR3 DNA is kept; its 54 bases are in frame from base 1. V is cut back by 4 bases and J by 4 bases, with 10 bases in the junction unmatched. The library was built by means of the immunoSEQ multiplex PCR assay. For the multiplex PCR, a mixture combining 60 forward primers for TCR Vbeta segments and 13 reverse primers for TCR Jbeta segments was used. The CDR3 region of rearranged TCR beta genes was amplified from genomic DNA by a multiplex PCR assay. Amplified TCR beta libraries were sequenced as 87-base-pair reads on the Illumina HiSeq System. Per the authors' processing: In a later analysis, some 80 million unique TCR beta chains were counted across the approximately 640 repertoires, and around 11 million of these chains were shared by at least two donors. To remove PCR and sequencing errors, raw reads were error-corrected and collapsed into unique sequences using a nearest-neighbor algorithm that merged closely related sequences. V, D and J gene segments were assigned by aligning CDR3 sequences to IMGT reference sequences. For a sequence to be retained, a match of at least six nucleotides was required to both a V gene segment and a J gene segment. A rearrangement counted as productive if the CDR3 had no stop codons and remained in frame with V and J, and every other rearrangement counted as non-productive. Following IMGT convention, CDR3 was defined as the stretch from the second conserved V-encoded cysteine up to the conserved J-encoded phenylalanine. In an earlier analysis of more than 550 of the donors, sequences lacking an unambiguous match to a single V gene segment were excluded. An earlier analysis of about 600 of the donors called V segments functional above 56.7% productive rearrangements and segregating when the between-donor standard deviation exceeded 5%. A statistical classification framework was built to diagnose cytomegalovirus status from the catalog of TCR beta chain sequences. V and J gene assignment, in a later analysis, came from comparing TCR nucleotide sequences with IMGT/GENE-DB human TR gene sequences. The TCRdist pipeline was used in a later analysis to assign CDR3 sequences and most-parsimonious VDJ recombination scenarios. In a later analysis, every TCR beta chain was defined by the combination of its CDR3 amino acid sequence and its V-gene family, and reads without a unique V-gene family were dropped. In a later analysis, around 650 highly shared, low-generation-probability nucleotide sequences were removed to address suspected cross-contamination and a sequencing artifact. In a later analysis, a clonal expansion index for each public chain was calculated from normalized within-repertoire ranks of inferred template counts. Generation probabilities in a later analysis came from a VDJ recombination model fitted to out-of-frame rearrangements, and those results were checked against IGoR. In a later analysis, TCR-TCR, TCR-HLA and TCR-CMV co-occurrence was scored with hypergeometric tests, and a repertoire-size bias correction was applied to TCR pairs. A later analysis estimated false discovery rates by permuting HLA or CMV assignments 20 times. In a later analysis, co-occurring TCRs were grouped with DBSCAN, and TCRdist sequence similarity was added when clustering was performed within HLA-allele-positive subsets. Co-occurrence clustering excluded repertoires with fewer than 30,000 or more than 120,000 public chains, plus five with anomalous nucleotide sharing. The clones in this table, taken by TCRdb from immuneACCESS, are in-frame only. Not every clone is retained; where verified, under half of the shortfall comes from an unresolved V gene, and the cause of the rest is unknown. V and J calls and clone size come straight from that table; D and trimming were deduced from the DNA. The sample table holds roughly 97,000 clones, of which around 9.6% were seen once. The ten largest clones capture 4.5% to 6.5% of the sample.

The V gene is TRBV19 and the J gene is TRBJ2-2; TRBD1 lines up with 12 middle nucleotides. The sequence was obtained from a man aged 45-60 years in good health and CMV-seropositive. The sample was PBMCs. The CDR3 reads as follows: CASSRDRGRVRSTGELFF. The nucleotide sequence is TGTGCCAGTAGTAGGGACAGGGGGCGCGTTCGGAGCACCGGGGAGCTGTTTTTT. The full variable domain, completed from the reference TRBV19 and TRBJ2-2 proteins outside the CDR3, reads DGGITQSPKYLFRKEGQNVTLSCEQNLNHDAMYWYRQDPGQGLRLIYYSQIVNDFQKGDIAEGYSVSREKKESFPLTVTSAQKNPTAFYLCASSRDRGRVRSTGELFFGEGSRLTVL.